This T cell receptor beta chain was recovered during a study of response to subunit inactivated influenza vaccine. A word on this clonotype: Its target is not known.

Points from the study as a whole: The authors proposed limited new T cell recruitment per seasonal influenza vaccination.

TCRdb reanalysed the RT-PCR reads using MiXCR and keeps one entry per CDR3 protein. The sample has 400,000 to 650,000 distinct CDR3 sequences, 6.5% to 8% seen once. The CDR3 loop spans 15 amino acids. Germline V gene lookup returns CDR1 MNHEY and CDR2 SMNVEV (reference sequence). V gave up 5 bases and J gave up 0 bases, with 11 bases separating them. The receptor was isolated from a man between 50 and 69 years old who received an inactivated influenza vaccine. The material sequenced was PBMCs from blood, taken less than 30 months after vaccination. The chain combines TRBV27 with TRBJ1-3; D is unclear. The CDR3 sequence: CASSVGISSGNTIYF. CDR3 sequence (DNA): TGTGCCAGCAGTGTCGGCATTTCCTCTGGAAACACCATATATTTT.